These T cell receptor beta chains were read from a single sample in a study of T cells in Graves' hyperthyroidism and ophthalmopathy. TCRdb reanalysed the multiplex PCR reads using MiXCR and keeps one entry per CDR3 protein. The table has around 440,000 distinct CDR3 sequences, more than 15% seen once. The source material was blood. The receptors come from a woman between 18 and 29 years old with Graves' hyperthyroidism. Each CDR3 is given with its conserved first and last residue.

16	TRBV20-1	CSAQAQGAPSGNTIYF
14	TRBV20-1	CSASGSSGTDTQYF
15	TRBV11-2	CASSLDTGGRYEQYF
15	TRBV2	CASRGQGGPYYGYTF
15	TRBV9	CASSVDGARSDTQYF
16	TRBV6-1	CASTSNKDRANEKLFF
17	TRBV5-1	CASSLQGEFTGGDPLHF
22	TRBV12-3/TRBV12-4	CASSSGLAGGREGRTGGYEQYF
15	TRBV11-2	CASSLGGRPYNEQFF
17	TRBV6-1	CASSEGTSGRPPYEQYF
14	TRBV7-9	CASSNRDRWEKLFF
17	TRBV10-3	CATQGLAGGSSYNEQFF
17	TRBV12-3/TRBV12-4	CASSLATGGSVWSPLHF
18	TRBV4-1	CASSQVLGGGPRAGELFF
14	TRBV18	CASSPRPLLHEQYF
16	TRBV3-1	CASSSGLAGQVYEQYF
16	TRBV5-1	CASSLGPAGGNNEQFF
15	TRBV2	CASSEAGTGGEKLFF
18	TRBV7-9	CASSSTKGQGYTDRELFF
13	TRBV27	CASSLTAQGAQYF
15	TRBV10-3	CAISEKDSSNQPQHF
17	TRBV6-1	CASTPTRYRGLNYGYTF
16	TRBV28	CASSVLAGGSVNEQFF
16	TRBV2	CASSEDGRGGRETQYF
14	TRBV12-3/TRBV12-4	CASSRTDKDYGYTF
13	TRBV9	CASSVAPFYEQYF
13	TRBV15	CATSHGTYNEQFF
15	TRBV20-1	CSASAPGVGAEKLFF
17	TRBV27	CASSTRDPQDLGNTIYF
11	TRBV19	CASSIRDEQFF
12	TRBV30	CAWTASDGELFF
15	TRBV20-1	CSAREPSGGYNEQFF
15	TRBV30	CAWRGSGTAGQPQHF
15	TRBV6-1	CASSFSRDSNQPQHF
13	TRBV5-1	CASSLDSNQPQHF
13	TRBV30	CAWTRSSYNEQFF
12	TRBV2	CASSDGVSGYTF
19	TRBV27	CASSPRQGVAEHSNQPQHF
13	TRBV29-1	CSAEQGSPDEQYF
15	TRBV19	CASKRSHCNNGELFF
13	TRBV7-9	CASSLLTGNTIYF
16	TRBV28	CASSSGWRDRGYEQYF
14	TRBV11-2	CASSLWDSGYEQYF
15	TRBV5-5	CASSLDPQGAYGYTF
16	TRBV29-1	CSVKGTRGLSTDTQYF
20	TRBV9	CASSPSNPHRGREKYNEQFF
14	TRBV7-3	CASSLRRANNEQFF
19	TRBV15	CATSSQRDRGLAGANVLTF
13	TRBV9	CASSVGDRPPLHF
13	TRBV6-1	CASSPHRAGELFF
13	TRBV3-1	CASSQARGQEQYF
17	TRBV11-2	CASSLVRGQGHYNEQFF
16	TRBV6-2/TRBV6-3	CASSPISLLEANEQFF